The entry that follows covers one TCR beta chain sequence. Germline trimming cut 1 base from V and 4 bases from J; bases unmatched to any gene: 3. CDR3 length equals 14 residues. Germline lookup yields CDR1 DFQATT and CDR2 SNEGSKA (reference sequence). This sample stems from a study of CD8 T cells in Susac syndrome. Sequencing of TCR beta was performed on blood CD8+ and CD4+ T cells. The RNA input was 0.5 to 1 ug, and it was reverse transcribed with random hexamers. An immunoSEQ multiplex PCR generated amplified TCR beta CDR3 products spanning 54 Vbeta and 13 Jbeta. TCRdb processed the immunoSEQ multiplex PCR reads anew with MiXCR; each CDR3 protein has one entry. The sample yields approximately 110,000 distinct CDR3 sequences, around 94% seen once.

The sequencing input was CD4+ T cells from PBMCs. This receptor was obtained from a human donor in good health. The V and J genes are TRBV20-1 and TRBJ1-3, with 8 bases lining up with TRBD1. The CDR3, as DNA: TGCAGTGCTAGAGGAGGGACAGGCGGAAACACCATATATTTT. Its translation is CSARGGTGGNTIYF.